This T cell receptor beta chain appears in the sequencing data of a study of blood T cell repertoires in COVID-19. CDR3 length: 14 residues. Trimming cost V 5 bases and J 5 bases; bases outside gene matches: 7. Germline assignment: CDR1 LGHDT and CDR2 YNNKEL (reference sequence). Measured with immunoSEQ multiplex PCR; TCRdb has only the in-frame clones, and not every one. The sample contains about 200,000 clones, nearly 90% of which appear only once. The receptor comes from a woman aged 40 to 49 with acute COVID-19. The gene calls are TRBV3-1 (or the pseudogene TRBV3-2) and TRBJ2-5; 8 bases match TRBD1. What was sequenced was PBMCs or T cells enriched from blood (not recorded which). This chain's CDR3 is CASSVSQGAETQYF. Written as DNA, the CDR3 is TGTGCCAGCAGCGTGAGTCAGGGGGCGGAGACCCAGTACTTC.